The entry that follows covers one TCR beta chain sequence. The sample is drawn from a study of blood T cell repertoires in COVID-19. The CDR3 runs to 14 residues. CDR1 is LNHDA, CDR2 SQIVND, per germline (reference sequence). TCRdb's table, derived via immunoSEQ multiplex PCR, lists solely in-frame clones and lacks some. This sample has under 500,000 clones, with 87% found just once. Sequenced sample: PBMCs or T cells enriched from blood (not recorded which). The rearrangement uses TRBV19 and TRBJ1-1; D call uncertain. This receptor was identified in a woman under 30 with acute COVID-19. As DNA, the CDR3 is TGTGCGACTAAAGGACGTTCCTTCGACACTGAAGCTTTCTTT. Translating gives CATKGRSFDTEAFF.